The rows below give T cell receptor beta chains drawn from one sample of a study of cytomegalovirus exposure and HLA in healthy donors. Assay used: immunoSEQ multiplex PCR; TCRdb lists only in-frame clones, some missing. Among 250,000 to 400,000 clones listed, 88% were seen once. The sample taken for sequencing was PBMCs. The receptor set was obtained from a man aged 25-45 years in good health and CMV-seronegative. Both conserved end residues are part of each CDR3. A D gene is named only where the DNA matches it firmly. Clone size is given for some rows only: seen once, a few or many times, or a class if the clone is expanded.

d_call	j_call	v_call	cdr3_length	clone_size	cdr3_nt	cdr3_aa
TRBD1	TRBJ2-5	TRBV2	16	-	TGTGCCAGCAGTCTAGCCGGGACAGGGGGCTTGGAGACCCAGTACTTC	CASSLAGTGGLETQYF
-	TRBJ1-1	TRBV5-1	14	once	TGCGCCAGCAGCTTGGGCGGGGCGGGAACTGAAGCTTTCTTT	CASSLGGAGTEAFF
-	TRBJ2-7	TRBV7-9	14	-	TGTGCCAGCAGCTTAAGGGGAGGAGGATACGAGCAGTACTTC	CASSLRGGGYEQYF
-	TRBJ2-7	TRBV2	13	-	TGTGCCAGCAGTGAAACACATTCCTACGAGCAGTACTTC	CASSETHSYEQYF
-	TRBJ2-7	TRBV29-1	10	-	TGCAGCGCGCTTGCGGGACAGCCGTACTTC	CSALAGQPYF
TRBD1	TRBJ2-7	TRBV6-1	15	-	TGTGCCAGCAGACGAGCCGGGACAGGGGACCACGAGCAGTACTTC	CASRRAGTGDHEQYF
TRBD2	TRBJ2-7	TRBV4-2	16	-	TGTGCCAGCAGCCAAGCTCCGGGACTAGCGGGGTACGAGCAGTACTTC	CASSQAPGLAGYEQYF
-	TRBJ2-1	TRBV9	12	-	TGTGCCAGCAGCGGAGAGGGCAATGAGCAGTTCTTC	CASSGEGNEQFF
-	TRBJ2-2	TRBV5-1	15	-	TGCGCCAGCAGCCCACTCGGGGGAAACACCGGGGAGCTGTTTTTT	CASSPLGGNTGELFF
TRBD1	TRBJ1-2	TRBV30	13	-	TGTGCCTGGAGTCAGGACAGGGTGGGTCCCTGTACCTTC	CAWSQDRVGPCTF
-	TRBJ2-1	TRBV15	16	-	TGTGCCACCAGCTTGAATCCAGGGATTCCCTACAATGAGCAGTTCTTC	CATSLNPGIPYNEQFF
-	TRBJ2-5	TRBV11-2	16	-	TGTGCCAGCAGCTTACGTATACAGGGCCTCCAAGAGACCCAGTACTTC	CASSLRIQGLQETQYF
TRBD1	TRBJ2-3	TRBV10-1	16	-	TGCGCCAGCAGCGCCTCCCGAAGGGGGCAAGGAGATACGCAGTATTTT	CASSASRRGQGDTQYF
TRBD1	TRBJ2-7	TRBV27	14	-	TGTGCCAGCGGGGAGTGGGACAGGGATCACGAGCAGTACTTC	CASGEWDRDHEQYF
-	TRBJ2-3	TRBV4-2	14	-	TGTGCCAGCAGCCAAACCTTACCGGGGGATACGCAGTATTTT	CASSQTLPGDTQYF
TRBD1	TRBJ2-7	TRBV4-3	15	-	TGCGCCAGCAGCCAAGAACAGGGGCCACACTACGAGCAGTACTTC	CASSQEQGPHYEQYF
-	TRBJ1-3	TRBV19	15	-	TGTGCCAGTAGTTCGGGACTGTTCTCTGGAAACACCATATATTTT	CASSSGLFSGNTIYF
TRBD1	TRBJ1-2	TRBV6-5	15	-	TGTGCCAGCGGTAGGGACAGGGGTCGGGGCTATGGCTACACCTTC	CASGRDRGRGYGYTF
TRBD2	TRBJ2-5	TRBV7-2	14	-	TGTGCCAGCAGCCCGGGGGGGGGCCGGGAGACCCAGTACTTC	CASSPGGGRETQYF
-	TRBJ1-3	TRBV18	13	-	TGTGCCAGCTCACCGTTCCGTCTAGACACCATATATTTT	CASSPFRLDTIYF
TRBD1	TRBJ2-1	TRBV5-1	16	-	TGCGCCAGCAGCTCAGCCCGACAGGGGTCCTACAATGAGCAGTTCTTC	CASSSARQGSYNEQFF
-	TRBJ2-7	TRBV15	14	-	TGTGCCACCAGCAGCCTTCGAAACACCTACGAGCAGTACTTC	CATSSLRNTYEQYF
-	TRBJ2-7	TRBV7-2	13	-	TGTGCCAGCAGCTTAAATAGTAGATACGAGCAGTACTTC	CASSLNSRYEQYF
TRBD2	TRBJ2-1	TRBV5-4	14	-	TGTGCCACCCAAGGCGGGGGGACCTACAATGAGCAGTTCTTC	CATQGGGTYNEQFF
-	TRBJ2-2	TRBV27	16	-	TGTGCCAGCAGTTTAAAGTCACAGGGATGGACCGGGGAGCTGTTTTTT	CASSLKSQGWTGELFF
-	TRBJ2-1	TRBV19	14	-	TGTGCCAGTAGGACCCAGGGAGGTACCAATGAGCAGTTCTTC	CASRTQGGTNEQFF
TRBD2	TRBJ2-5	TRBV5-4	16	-	TGTGCCAGCAGCTTGGGGGCGGGACTAGCGCAAGAGACCCAGTACTTC	CASSLGAGLAQETQYF
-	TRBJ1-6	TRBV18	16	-	TGTGCCAGCTCACTTCAGGGAAACTCCTATAATTCACCCCTCCACTTT	CASSLQGNSYNSPLHF
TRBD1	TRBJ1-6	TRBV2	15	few	TGTGCCAGCAGGAACAGACAGGGGCGGAATTCACCCCTCCACTTT	CASRNRQGRNSPLHF
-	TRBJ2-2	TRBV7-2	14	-	TGTGCCAGCAGCTCGGGAGCCCAAGCCGGGGAGCTGTTTTTT	CASSSGAQAGELFF
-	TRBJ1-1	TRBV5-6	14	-	TGTGCCAGCAGCTTGGGTCAAATGAACACTGAAGCTTTCTTT	CASSLGQMNTEAFF
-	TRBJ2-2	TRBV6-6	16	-	TGTGCCAGCAGTTATGGGACACCTGCAAACAGCGGGGAGCTGTTTTTT	CASSYGTPANSGELFF
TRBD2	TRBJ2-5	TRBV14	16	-	TGTGCCAGCAGCCATTGGGCTAGCGGGGCGTTAGAGACCCAGTACTTC	CASSHWASGALETQYF
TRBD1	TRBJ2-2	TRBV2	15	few	TGTGCCAGCAATACTGGGACAGGGGAGACCGGGGAGCTGTTTTTT	CASNTGTGETGELFF
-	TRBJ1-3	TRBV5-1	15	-	TGCGCCAGCAGCTTGGATCCGGGGACTGGAAACACCATATATTTT	CASSLDPGTGNTIYF
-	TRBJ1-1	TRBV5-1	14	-	TGCGCCAGCAGCTTGGGGGGGCTGAACACTGAAGCTTTCTTT	CASSLGGLNTEAFF
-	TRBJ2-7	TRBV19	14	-	TGTGCCAGTAGTGTACAACAGGGAGCCTACGAGCAGTACTTC	CASSVQQGAYEQYF
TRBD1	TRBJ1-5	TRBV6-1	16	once	TGTGCCAGCAGTGGACAGGGGGGCTTCGGCAATCAGCCCCAGCATTTT	CASSGQGGFGNQPQHF
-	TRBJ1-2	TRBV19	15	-	TGTGCCAGTAGTATAGGAGGCCTAGCTAACTATGGCTACACCTTC	CASSIGGLANYGYTF
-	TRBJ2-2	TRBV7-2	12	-	TGTGCCAGCAGCTTCTCCGGGAGGGAGCTGTTTTTT	CASSFSGRELFF
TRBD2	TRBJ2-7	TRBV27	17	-	TGTGCCAGCAGTGCCGGGACTAGCGGGTTGAGCTCCTACGAGCAGTACTTC	CASSAGTSGLSSYEQYF
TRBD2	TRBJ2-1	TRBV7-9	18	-	TGTGCCAGCAGCCCCCGTAGGAGCGGGGGGGTCGGCTACAATGAGCAGTTCTTC	CASSPRRSGGVGYNEQFF
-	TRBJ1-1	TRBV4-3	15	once	TGCGCCAGCAGCCAGGCCGAGGGCCTGAACACTGAAGCTTTCTTT	CASSQAEGLNTEAFF
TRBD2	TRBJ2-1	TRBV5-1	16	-	TGCGCCAGCAGCTTGGAAGGTAGCGGGGGGATAAATGAGCAGTTCTTC	CASSLEGSGGINEQFF
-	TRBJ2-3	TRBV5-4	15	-	TGTGCCAGCAGCGTGGACTATTATAACACAGATACGCAGTATTTT	CASSVDYYNTDTQYF
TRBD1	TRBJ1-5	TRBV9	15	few	TGTGCCAGCAGTGCCGGGGACAGGGGAAATCAGCCCCAGCATTTT	CASSAGDRGNQPQHF
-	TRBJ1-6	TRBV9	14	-	TGTGCCAGCAGCGTAGCAGGGTTGAACTCACCCCTCCACTTT	CASSVAGLNSPLHF
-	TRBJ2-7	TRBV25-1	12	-	TGTGCCAGCACCCTAGGTATGAGAGAGCAGTACTTC	CASTLGMREQYF